Listed below are T cell receptor beta chains from one sample, sequenced in a study of PD-1 blockade in classical Hodgkin lymphoma. The repertoire was sequenced with immunoSEQ multiplex PCR; TCRdb's copy has only in-frame clones and lacks some. The table lists some 30,000 clones, 81% of them singletons, with about 18% in the top ten. The sequenced sample was peripheral blood mononuclear cells (PBMCs), obtained before the fourth cycle of nivolumab. All receptors come from a human donor with classical Hodgkin lymphoma. CDR3s include the opening cysteine and the closing phenylalanine or tryptophan. The D gene is left open where the match is weak. Where a row states a size, it is once, few, many or the class of an expanded clone; other rows omit it.

clone size: few
D gene: .
J gene: TRBJ1-1
V gene: TRBV7-9
CDR3 DNA: TGTGCCAGCAAGGACTGGGGGAACACTGAAGCTTTCTTT
CDR3 protein: CASKDWGNTEAFF

clone size: .
D gene: .
J gene: TRBJ1-3
V gene: TRBV6-1
CDR3 DNA: TGTGCCAGCAATCCTGACAGGACCTCTGGAAACACCATATATTTT
CDR3 protein: CASNPDRTSGNTIYF

clone size: .
D gene: .
J gene: TRBJ2-7
V gene: TRBV6-5
CDR3 DNA: TGTGCCAGCAGTTGGGCCCTGAGCGAGAGCTCCTACGAGCAGTACTTC
CDR3 protein: CASSWALSESSYEQYF

clone size: .
D gene: .
J gene: TRBJ1-1
V gene: TRBV6-1
CDR3 DNA: TGTGCCAGCAGTTTAACAGAAAACACTGAAGCTTTCTTT
CDR3 protein: CASSLTENTEAFF

clone size: .
D gene: .
J gene: TRBJ2-7
V gene: TRBV28
CDR3 DNA: TGTGCCAGCAGTTCCGATTACGAGCAGTACTTC
CDR3 protein: CASSSDYEQYF

clone size: .
D gene: .
J gene: TRBJ2-3
V gene: TRBV21-1
CDR3 DNA: TGTGCCAACCAGCGGGGGGGAAACACAGATACGCAGTATTTT
CDR3 protein: CANQRGGNTDTQYF

clone size: .
D gene: .
J gene: TRBJ2-1
V gene: TRBV7-9
CDR3 DNA: TGTGCCAGCAGCCGGCCCGGGGGATACAATGAGCAGTTCTTC
CDR3 protein: CASSRPGGYNEQFF

clone size: .
D gene: .
J gene: TRBJ2-7
V gene: TRBV4-2
CDR3 DNA: TGTGCCAGCAGCCAAGAAATAGTGGGGTACGAGCAGTACTTC
CDR3 protein: CASSQEIVGYEQYF

clone size: .
D gene: .
J gene: TRBJ2-7
V gene: TRBV2
CDR3 DNA: TGTGCCAGCAGCGGGGGGCCTTCCTACGAGCAGTACTTC
CDR3 protein: CASSGGPSYEQYF

clone size: .
D gene: TRBD1
J gene: TRBJ2-3
V gene: TRBV13
CDR3 DNA: TGTGCCAGCTTCTTGCGGACAGGAGTGACAGATACGCAGTATTTT
CDR3 protein: CASFLRTGVTDTQYF

clone size: .
D gene: .
J gene: TRBJ2-3
V gene: TRBV2
CDR3 DNA: TGTGCCAGCAGTGCCGGGGGAATAGGCACAGATACGCAGTATTTT
CDR3 protein: CASSAGGIGTDTQYF

clone size: .
D gene: TRBD1
J gene: TRBJ2-3
V gene: TRBV5-1
CDR3 DNA: TGCGCCAGCAGCTTGGAGGGGGCGCGAGGCACAGATACGCAGTATTTT
CDR3 protein: CASSLEGARGTDTQYF

clone size: .
D gene: TRBD1
J gene: TRBJ2-5
V gene: TRBV4-2
CDR3 DNA: TGTGCCAGCAGCCAAGGGACAGGGAAAGAGACCCAGTACTTC
CDR3 protein: CASSQGTGKETQYF

clone size: .
D gene: .
J gene: TRBJ1-3
V gene: TRBV4-1
CDR3 DNA: TGCGCCAGCAGCTTCCGACGGTTATCCTCTGGAAGCACCATATATTTT
CDR3 protein: CASSFRRLSSGSTIYF

clone size: .
D gene: .
J gene: TRBJ1-6
V gene: TRBV5-1
CDR3 DNA: TGCGCCAGCAGCTTTCTACCGACGCGAAGCCCTTTGCGTTCACCCCTCCACTTT
CDR3 protein: CASSFLPTRSPLRSPLHF

clone size: .
D gene: .
J gene: TRBJ2-7
V gene: TRBV27
CDR3 DNA: TGTGCCAGCAGTTTATCGGCCGGCCTCGCCACCTACGAGCAGTACTTC
CDR3 protein: CASSLSAGLATYEQYF

clone size: .
D gene: .
J gene: TRBJ2-3
V gene: TRBV9
CDR3 DNA: TGTGCCAGCAGCGTAGACACGGGAGATACGCAGTATTTT
CDR3 protein: CASSVDTGDTQYF

clone size: .
D gene: .
J gene: TRBJ2-3
V gene: TRBV7-2
CDR3 DNA: TGTGCCAGCAGCTTAACGGGTTCTAGCACAGATACGCAGTATTTT
CDR3 protein: CASSLTGSSTDTQYF

clone size: .
D gene: .
J gene: TRBJ2-7
V gene: TRBV28
CDR3 DNA: TGTGCCACCCACCTTGGCGAAGGGCGGTCCTACGAGCAGTACTTC
CDR3 protein: CATHLGEGRSYEQYF

clone size: .
D gene: .
J gene: TRBJ1-1
V gene: TRBV29-1
CDR3 DNA: TGCAGCGTACTACTAGGGGTTCAGACTGAAGCTTTCTTT
CDR3 protein: CSVLLGVQTEAFF

clone size: .
D gene: .
J gene: TRBJ2-7
V gene: TRBV11-2
CDR3 DNA: TGTGCCAGCAGCGAAAGACAGATCTTGGGGTACGAGCAGTACTTC
CDR3 protein: CASSERQILGYEQYF

clone size: .
D gene: .
J gene: TRBJ1-5
V gene: TRBV5-5
CDR3 DNA: TGTGCCAGCAGCTTGGATCGGGTAGTTCAGCCCCAGCATTTT
CDR3 protein: CASSLDRVVQPQHF

clone size: few
D gene: .
J gene: TRBJ1-1
V gene: TRBV27
CDR3 DNA: TGTGCCAGCAGTAAGGGGTGGCCCACTGAAGCTTTCTTT
CDR3 protein: CASSKGWPTEAFF

clone size: .
D gene: TRBD2
J gene: TRBJ2-7
V gene: TRBV27
CDR3 DNA: TGTGCCAGCAGTTTAGTAGGAAGCGGGAGGGGCTACGAGCAGTACTTC
CDR3 protein: CASSLVGSGRGYEQYF

clone size: .
D gene: .
J gene: TRBJ2-2
V gene: TRBV9
CDR3 DNA: TGTGCCAGCAGCGTAGCTAGTCTGAGGGTTGCCGGGGAGCTGTTTTTT
CDR3 protein: CASSVASLRVAGELFF

clone size: .
D gene: TRBD1
J gene: TRBJ2-5
V gene: TRBV19
CDR3 DNA: TGTGCCAGTACGGGGACAGGGAGGGGCCGAGAGACCCAGTACTTC
CDR3 protein: CASTGTGRGRETQYF

clone size: .
D gene: TRBD2
J gene: TRBJ2-7
V gene: TRBV29-1
CDR3 DNA: TGCAGCGTCGAGGCTATCGGGCTAGCGGGAGTGTACGAGCAGTACTTC
CDR3 protein: CSVEAIGLAGVYEQYF

clone size: .
D gene: .
J gene: TRBJ2-4
V gene: TRBV28
CDR3 DNA: TGTGCCAGCGGGACCGAGGGCCGGGACATTCAGTACTTC
CDR3 protein: CASGTEGRDIQYF

clone size: .
D gene: .
J gene: TRBJ2-3
V gene: TRBV9
CDR3 DNA: TGTGCCAGCAGCGCCGACCACGGACCCGAGAGCACAGATACGCAGTATTTT
CDR3 protein: CASSADHGPESTDTQYF

clone size: .
D gene: .
J gene: TRBJ1-2
V gene: TRBV27
CDR3 DNA: TGTGCCAGCAGTCCCCAGACAGTTAACTATGGCTACACCTTC
CDR3 protein: CASSPQTVNYGYTF

clone size: .
D gene: TRBD2
J gene: TRBJ2-7
V gene: TRBV6-5
CDR3 DNA: TGTGCCAGCAGTAGAGGGACTAATTACGAGCAGTACTTC
CDR3 protein: CASSRGTNYEQYF

clone size: .
D gene: .
J gene: TRBJ1-1
V gene: TRBV19
CDR3 DNA: TGTGCCAGTAGCACCCAGGGGAGGGGAGGCACTGAAGCTTTCTTT
CDR3 protein: CASSTQGRGGTEAFF

clone size: .
D gene: .
J gene: TRBJ2-1
V gene: TRBV4-3
CDR3 DNA: TGCGCCAGCAGTCAAGCGACAGCAGGTAGCTCCTACAATGAGCAGTTCTTC
CDR3 protein: CASSQATAGSSYNEQFF

clone size: .
D gene: .
J gene: TRBJ1-2
V gene: TRBV2
CDR3 DNA: TGTGCCAGCAGTGAGGGTCTCAGGGTCAATGGCTACACCTTC
CDR3 protein: CASSEGLRVNGYTF

clone size: .
D gene: .
J gene: TRBJ1-1
V gene: TRBV18
CDR3 DNA: TGTGCCAGCTCACCACAACTTATTGGACCCCCGAACACTGAAGCTTTCTTT
CDR3 protein: CASSPQLIGPPNTEAFF

clone size: once
D gene: .
J gene: TRBJ2-5
V gene: TRBV7-2
CDR3 DNA: TGTGCCAGCAGCTCCAACCGCAGGGGGACCCAGTACTTC
CDR3 protein: CASSSNRRGTQYF

clone size: .
D gene: .
J gene: TRBJ2-3
V gene: TRBV11-2
CDR3 DNA: TGTGCCAGCAGCTTAGGTGGAGATACGCAGTATTTT
CDR3 protein: CASSLGGDTQYF

clone size: .
D gene: .
J gene: TRBJ2-7
V gene: TRBV30
CDR3 DNA: TGTGCCTGGAGTGCCAGGGGCGAGCAGTACTTC
CDR3 protein: CAWSARGEQYF

clone size: .
D gene: TRBD1
J gene: TRBJ2-7
V gene: TRBV28
CDR3 DNA: TGTGCCAGCAGTTTATTGGGGTACGGGACAGGGGGCTTGGCGCAGTACTTC
CDR3 protein: CASSLLGYGTGGLAQYF

clone size: .
D gene: TRBD1
J gene: TRBJ2-2
V gene: TRBV27
CDR3 DNA: TGTGCCAGCAGGACAGGGGAGGACGGGGAGCTGTTTTTT
CDR3 protein: CASRTGEDGELFF

clone size: .
D gene: TRBD1
J gene: TRBJ2-3
V gene: TRBV6-5
CDR3 DNA: TGTGCCAGCAGCCGGACAGGGGGCCTGACAGATACGCAGTATTTT
CDR3 protein: CASSRTGGLTDTQYF

clone size: .
D gene: .
J gene: TRBJ1-5
V gene: TRBV27
CDR3 DNA: TGTGCCAGCAGCTATACAGGTTATAGCAATCAGCCCCAGCATTTT
CDR3 protein: CASSYTGYSNQPQHF

clone size: .
D gene: .
J gene: TRBJ1-2
V gene: TRBV7-9
CDR3 DNA: TGTGCCAGCAGCCTAACCCTCCGGGAACCAAGACGGGGTGGCTACACCTTC
CDR3 protein: CASSLTLREPRRGGYTF

clone size: once
D gene: .
J gene: TRBJ2-1
V gene: TRBV5-4
CDR3 DNA: TGTGCCAGCAGCTTGGTGTCAGGGGCGATGGCCTACAATGAGCAGTTCTTC
CDR3 protein: CASSLVSGAMAYNEQFF

clone size: .
D gene: TRBD1
J gene: TRBJ2-5
V gene: TRBV4-3
CDR3 DNA: TGCGCCAGCAGCCAAGAGGACAGGGCGGAGACCCAGTACTTC
CDR3 protein: CASSQEDRAETQYF

clone size: .
D gene: TRBD2
J gene: TRBJ2-5
V gene: TRBV7-6
CDR3 DNA: TGTGCCAGCAGCCCACGGAGCGGGGGGGCTAAGACCCAGTACTTC
CDR3 protein: CASSPRSGGAKTQYF

clone size: .
D gene: .
J gene: TRBJ1-1
V gene: TRBV5-1
CDR3 DNA: TGCGCCAGCAGCCGATCCTTCATCGGGGGGGCCAACACTGAAGCTTTCTTT
CDR3 protein: CASSRSFIGGANTEAFF